This TCR beta chain was recorded in a study of shared clonotypes between healthy human individuals. Study results and caveats: A handful of donors showed sharing of roughly 5% of naive CD4 clonotypes. Blood was the sole source, and tissue repertoires probably differ.

In regard to this clone: Its antigen is not known. The sample has other DNA sequences that encode this CDR3 too.

J gave up 4 bases and V 6 bases, and 4 bases lay outside the gene matches. The germline V gene encodes CDR1 MNHEY and CDR2 SVGAGI. There are 13 residues in the CDR3. CD45RO-negative, CCR7-selected cells formed the naive CD8 fraction, which excluded terminally differentiated effector memory CD45RA+ cells. Deep-level assay runs were performed. Repertoires were generated with immunoSEQ multiplex PCR, while TCRdb's copy carries only in-frame clones and drops some. Here the sample spans about 2 million clones, roughly 95% being singletons. Sequencing was carried out using naive CD8+ T cells sorted from blood. The chain is built from TRBV6-5 and TRBJ2-7; 9 bases match TRBD1. This TCR was recovered from a young man in good health. The CDR3 sequence: CASSPGTGYEQYF. The CDR3 DNA reads TGTGCCAGCAGCCCCGGGACAGGGTACGAGCAGTACTTC.